The present entry profiles one T cell receptor (beta chain) with its context. When the RNA was reverse transcribed, random hexamers were used with an input of 0.5 to 1 ug. MiXCR, applied by TCRdb to the immunoSEQ multiplex PCR reads, yields one record per CDR3 protein. Seen here are hundreds of thousands of distinct CDR3 sequences, about 94% observed once, and the top ten hold 0.15% to 0.2%. This sample was taken from a study of CD8 T cells in Susac syndrome. Background on the study: When their blood was taken, the Susac syndrome patients had either not yet had any therapy, were taking corticosteroids, or were taking intravenous immunoglobulin alone.

The V and J ends lost 1 base and 0 bases respectively, with 8 bases between them. This CDR3 spans 14 amino acids. Germline V lookup: CDR1 GTSNPN, CDR2 SVGIG (reference sequence). The authors sequenced TCR beta from blood CD8+ and CD4+ T cells. The diagnostic criteria were recently defined, and patients with Susac syndrome met them for definite or probable disease. What was sequenced was CD4+ T cells from PBMCs. This chain links TRBV30 with TRBJ2-3; D is uncertain. This clonotype was sampled from a human donor with Susac syndrome. CDR3 coding DNA: TGTGCCTGGAGTGGGGTGAGGAGCACAGATACGCAGTATTTT. Its translation: CAWSGVRSTDTQYF. Variable domain in full (rest from reference TRBV30 and TRBJ2-3): SQTIHQWPATLVQPVGSPLSLECTVEGTSNPNLYWYRQAAGRGLQLLFYSVGIGQISSEVPQNLSASRPQDRQFILSSKKLLLSDSGFYLCAWSGVRSTDTQYFGPGTRLTVL.